Shown below are 9 T cell receptor beta chains from a single sample sequenced in a study of T cells in Graves' hyperthyroidism and ophthalmopathy. Amplification yielded TCR beta CDR3 regions, with RNA transcripts as the source. TCR CDR3 regions were first amplified by RT-PCR with HTBI primers. TCRdb passed the multiplex PCR reads through MiXCR, listing each CDR3 protein once. Of hundreds of thousands of distinct CDR3 sequences listed, less than 15% were seen once; the top ten hold 9.2%. Sequenced: blood. Every receptor here comes from a woman aged 18-35 years with Graves' hyperthyroidism.

Ten or more counts support this clonotype. The chain recombines TRBV12-3 or TRBV12-4 with TRBJ2-2; D is unclear. Trimming cost V 6 bases and J 6 bases, with 5 bases left between them. The CDR3 totals 11 residues. The CDR3 spells CASSPAGELFF. The CDR3 nucleotides read TGTGCCAGCAGCCCTGCCGGGGAGCTGTTTTTT.

The chain links TRBV7-9 to TRBJ2-3; D possibly corresponds to TRBD2 (6 bases). V shed 2 bases and J shed 4 bases, with 22 bases lying between them. The V gene's germline CDR1 is SEHNR and CDR2 FQNEAQ (reference sequence). The CDR3 covers 18 residues. The CDR3 region has the DNA TGTGCCAGCAGCTTACCCCGGGGTTGGGCTAGCGTCCCAGATACGCAGTATTTT. This encodes CASSLPRGWASVPDTQYF.

This clonotype came up many times. This sequence joins TRBV11-2 and TRBJ1-6; D is uncertain. The CDR3 is made up of 14 amino acids. Germline V gene lookup returns CDR1 SGHAT and CDR2 FQNNGV. V dropped 5 bases and J dropped 8 bases, with 13 bases sitting between them. CDR3: CASSPGGPYSPLHF. In nucleotides, the CDR3 is TGTGCCAGCAGCCCCGGTGGACCCTATTCACCCCTCCACTTT. Supplemented by reference TRBV11-2 and TRBJ1-6, the full variable domain reads EAGVAQSPRYKIIEKRQSVAFWCNPISGHATLYWYQQILGQGPKLLIQFQNNGVVDDSQLPKDRFSAERLKGVDSTLKIQPAKLEDSAVYLCASSPGGPYSPLHFGNGTRLTVT.

This clonotype came up many times. The genes are TRBV28 and TRBJ1-5, with TRBD1 matching 8 bases. The CDR3 contains 14 residues. Trimming took 6 bases from V and 3 from J; bases not matched to a gene: 4. Germline CDR1 reads MDHEN; CDR2 reads SYDVKM. In nucleotides, the CDR3 is TGTGCCAGCAGCAGGGACAGGCCCAATCAGCCCCAGCATTTT. It translates to CASSRDRPNQPQHF.

This clonotype was seen only a few times. A read error is possible here, since a much larger clone lies one base away. This chain connects TRBV28 to TRBJ1-1, with D perhaps TRBD1 (5 bases). The CDR3 extends over 13 amino acids. Germline lookup yields CDR1 MDHEN and CDR2 SYDVKM. The CDR3 is CASRLTVNAEAFF. The DNA of the CDR3 is TGTGCCAGCAGGTTGACAGTGAACGCTGAAGCTTTCTTT.

This clonotype was detected only a few times. The rearrangement uses TRBV20-1 and TRBJ1-6; TRBD1 matches at 8 bases. The CDR3 is 18 amino acids. Germline loops: CDR1 DFQATT, CDR2 SNEGSKA (reference sequence). V gave up 6 bases and J gave up 7 bases; unmatched junction bases: 20. CDR3 amino acids: CSAALADRGRAINSPLHF. For the CDR3, the DNA is TGCAGTGCCGCCCTGGCTGACAGGGGCCGCGCCATAAATTCACCCCTCCACTTT.

Only a few counts were recorded for this clonotype. The chain has TRBV12-5 and TRBJ2-3, with no clear D. The CDR3 covers 14 residues. Germline assignment: CDR1 LGHNT and CDR2 FRNRAP. With 1 base removed from V and 4 bases from J, the gap between germline ends came to 9 bases. As DNA, the CDR3 is TGTGCTAGTGGTTTGGAAGGGTCCCCAGATACGCAGTATTTT. Residues: CASGLEGSPDTQYF.

In this sample, this clonotype turned up many times. The CDR3 protein is CASRPGQGGGYTF. The DNA for the CDR3 is TGTGCCAGCAGACCCGGACAGGGGGGGGGCTACACCTTC. V gene TRBV28 combines with J gene TRBJ1-2; 10 bases match TRBD1. V lost 6 bases, J lost 8 bases, and 6 bases stayed unmatched. The CDR3 sequence is 13 residues long. The germline V gene encodes CDR1 MDHEN and CDR2 SYDVKM.

This clonotype was observed a handful of times. This chain connects TRBV20-1 to TRBJ2-5; 8 positions agree with TRBD2. The ends lost 0 bases at V and 5 bases at J; junction bases unmatched: 8. Germline V CDR1 and CDR2: DFQATT, SNEGSKA (reference sequence). The CDR3 has 15 amino acids. This chain's CDR3 is CSARDPGGARETQYF. The DNA of the CDR3 is TGCAGTGCTAGAGATCCGGGGGGGGCAAGGGAGACCCAGTACTTC.